This T cell receptor (beta chain) was recovered during a study of T cell repertoires in cytomegalovirus infection. The overall study: Public TCR beta signatures marked donors with CMV infection and the matching HLA.

This clonotype showed up many times. Antigen: not known. Findings and caveats of the study: Carriage of CMV together with the relevant HLA was identifiable through cumulative public TCR beta family frequency. Predominance within the ex vivo response was attributable to HLA-C-restricted CMV-specific TCR beta clonotypes.

TCRdb processed the reads anew with MiXCR; each CDR3 protein has one entry. The sample holds 500,000 or so distinct CDR3 sequences, approximately 15% seen once. Trimming took off 0 bases at V and 11 bases at J, with 14 bases between the two ends. The CDR3 runs 14 residues. This receptor was identified in a human donor in good health (CMV status not recorded). Some clones in this sample may be carry-over from other donors' samples. Sequencing was carried out using CD8+ T cells from PBMCs. The chain combines TRBV23-1 with TRBJ1-5; no clear D gene. TRBV23-1 is noted as an ORF with a role that remains uncertain. The CDR3 coding sequence is TGCGCCAGCAGTCAATCGGTGGTCGTGATAGCCCAGCATTTT. Translating it yields CASSQSVVVIAQHF.